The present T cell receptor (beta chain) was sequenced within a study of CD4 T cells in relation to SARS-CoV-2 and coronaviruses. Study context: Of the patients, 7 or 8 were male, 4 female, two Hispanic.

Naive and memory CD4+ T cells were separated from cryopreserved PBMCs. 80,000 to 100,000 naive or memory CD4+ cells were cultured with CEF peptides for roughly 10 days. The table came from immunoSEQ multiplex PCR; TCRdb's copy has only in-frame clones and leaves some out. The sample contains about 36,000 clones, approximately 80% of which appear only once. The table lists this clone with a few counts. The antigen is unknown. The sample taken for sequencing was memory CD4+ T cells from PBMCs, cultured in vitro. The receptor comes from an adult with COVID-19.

The chain's CDR3 is CASSLLGTNYEQYF. CDR3 DNA: TGTGCCAGCAGCTTGTTGGGCACGAACTACGAGCAGTACTTC. V is TRBV5-6 and J is TRBJ2-7; D is unresolved. This CDR3 is built from 14 residues. V lost 1 base, J lost 3 bases, and 11 bases lay in between. From germline, CDR1 is SGHDT and CDR2 YYEEEE.